The 6 T cell receptor beta chains reported below all come from one sample, sequenced in a study of beta chain features in type 1 diabetes. As every portion of the isolated RNA was reverse transcribed, the sequencing read expressed TCRB transcripts. Data came from immunoSEQ multiplex PCR; TCRdb stores just in-frame clones and leaves some out. The table shows about 210,000 clones, with approximately 10% occurring only once. The sequencing input was central memory CD4+ T cells from blood. The receptors come from a man aged 18 to 29 in good health.

The rearrangement links TRBV5-1 to TRBJ2-7; 8 nucleotides line up with TRBD1. From germline, CDR1 is SGHRS and CDR2 YFSETQ. The CDR3 is made up of 17 amino acids. Trimming took 0 bases from V and 3 from J; bases not matched to a gene: 11. CDR3 protein: CASSLANLGQVFYEQYF. CDR3 nucleotides: TGCGCCAGCAGCTTGGCCAATTTGGGACAGGTGTTCTACGAGCAGTACTTC.

Concerning this clone: This may stem from a read error, because a much larger clone lies one nucleotide away. In the same sample, other DNA sequences code for this CDR3. The V call is TRBV7-2, the J call TRBJ2-7; D is possibly TRBD1 (5 bases). The CDR3 is made up of 13 amino acids. The germline gives CDR1 SGHTA, CDR2 FQGNSA. V was shortened by 2 bases and J by 2 bases, with 7 bases between the two germline ends. The CDR3 loop is CASSLPGTYEQYF. The DNA of the CDR3 is TGTGCCAGCAGCTTACCAGGGACCTACGAGCAGTACTTC.

This chain joins TRBV30 and TRBJ2-2, with D maybe TRBD1 (6 bases). Looked up from germline, CDR1 is GTSNPN and CDR2 is SVGIG (reference sequence). V lost 3 bases, J lost 14 bases, and 10 bases lay in between. This CDR3 has 10 residues. The DNA of the CDR3 is TGTGCCTGGAGATCCGGGACACTGTTTTTT. Its translation: CAWRSGTLFF.

This clone was detected ten times or more. The chain links TRBV18 to TRBJ2-5; TRBD1 might be the D (5 bases). Germline CDR1 KGHSH, CDR2 LQKENI. The V and J ends lost 3 bases and 5 bases respectively, with 10 bases between them. CDR3 length: 13 residues. CDR3 coding DNA: TGTGCCAGCTCACCGGGGCTAACGGAGACCCAGTACTTC. Protein: CASSPGLTETQYF.

In its sample, this clone was seen many times. The chain recombines TRBV12-5 with TRBJ2-5; no reliable D call. The CDR3 length is 8 residues. Germline CDR1 reads LGHNT; CDR2 reads FRNRAP. Trimming took 6 bases from V and 13 from J, leaving 6 bases between them. The DNA for the CDR3 is TGTGCTAGTGGCTCTCCGTACTTC. Encoded protein: CASGSPYF.

This rearrangement joins TRBV30 to TRBJ1-2, with D unresolved. Per the germline V gene, CDR1 is GTSNPN and CDR2 is SVGIG (reference sequence). CDR3 length: 15 residues. Trimming cost V 2 bases and J 5 bases, with 18 bases left between them. CDR3 DNA sequence: TGTGCCTGGAGTATCGGCGGCAGTGGTTGGTATGGCTACACCTTC. Translating gives CAWSIGGSGWYGYTF.